The sequence of this T cell receptor (beta chain) was determined in a study of control samples from healthy donors and cancer patients. The method was immunoSEQ multiplex PCR; TCRdb's version includes in-frame clones alone and lacks a portion of them. Of about 150,000 clones in the sample, roughly 93% are singletons; the top ten hold around 2.5%. There are 16 residues in the CDR3. V dropped 5 bases and J dropped 7; count of bases not matched to a gene: 14. The V gene's germline CDR1 is MDHEN and CDR2 SYDVKM. The chain links TRBV28 to TRBJ2-1, with 7 bases identical to TRBD2. The receptor's source is a man aged 50 to 59 in good health. The sequencing sample was made of blood. The CDR3 nucleotides read TGTGCCAGCAGTGTCCGACTAGCCCTATTACGAAATGAGCAGTTCTTC. Its translation is CASSVRLALLRNEQFF.